The 19 T cell receptor beta chains below come from one sample, sequenced in a study of CD8+ T cells in alopecia areata. The sample's treatment: oral pan-JAK inhibitor, 5-10 mg twice daily. RNA extraction was followed by reverse transcription into cDNA, which acted as the sequencing template. The assay was immunoSEQ multiplex PCR, and TCRdb's table has in-frame clones only and misses some. The sample lists about 42,000 clones; around nine tenths were seen once. Specimen: CD8+ T cells sorted from blood, collected at week 24, from a patient treated with tofacitinib. The receptors originated from a human donor with alopecia areata.

The V call is TRBV10-3, the J call TRBJ2-2; 14 positions agree with TRBD2. Germline V gene lookup returns CDR1 ENHRY and CDR2 SYGVKD. CDR3 length equals 20 residues. The V gene end was trimmed by 7 bases and the J gene end by 1 base; junction bases not matched to a gene: 14. The DNA for the CDR3 is TGTGCCATCACCGACCCCGGACTAGCGGGGGGCCGAAGGAACACCGGGGAGCTGTTTTTT. It encodes CAITDPGLAGGRRNTGELFF.

This chain links TRBV6-6 with TRBJ2-7; D unclear. Trimming cost V 0 bases and J 4 bases, with 7 bases left between them. Per germline, CDR1 MNHNY and CDR2 SVGAGI (reference sequence). This CDR3 has 13 residues. CDR3 sequence: CASSYSVWYEQYF. DNA of the CDR3: TGTGCCAGCAGTTACTCCGTTTGGTACGAGCAGTACTTC.

Points on this clone: One junction end does not reproduce the germline sequence, and a read error may be involved. The rearrangement joins TRBV23-1 to TRBJ2-1, with D perhaps matching TRBD2 (5 bases). TRBV23-1 counts as an open reading frame of uncertain function. CDR3 size: 14 residues. Here the CDR3 DNA reads TGCGCCAGCAGTCATTTGGACTCGCCCAATGGGCAGTTCTTC. It translates to CASSHLDSPNGQFF.

This chain links TRBV27 with TRBJ2-7; 9 bases are a match to TRBD1. CDR3 size: 14 residues. The junction had 7 bases not matched to a gene; V was cut back by 7 bases and J by 3 bases. Germline V gene sequence: CDR1 MNHEY, CDR2 SMNVEV (reference sequence). The CDR3 protein is CASISGTGSYEQYF. The CDR3 DNA sequence: TGTGCCAGCATCTCCGGGACAGGGAGCTACGAGCAGTACTTC.

V usage is TRBV4-1 and J usage is TRBJ2-3; 16 bases are a match to TRBD2. This CDR3 is built from 19 residues. V lost 0 bases, J lost 3 bases, and 6 bases stayed unmatched. Germline V CDR1 and CDR2: MGHRA, YSYEKL. CDR3 in DNA: TGCGCCAGCAGCCAAGATCGGGGACTAGCGGGGGGGCCGACAGATACGCAGTATTTT. This translates into CASSQDRGLAGGPTDTQYF.

The CDR3 DNA is TGTGCCAGTAGTATGAGCTGGCTTGGTCCTTCCTACGAGCAGTACTTC. It translates to CASSMSWLGPSYEQYF. The chain recombines TRBV19 with TRBJ2-7; D uncertain. The germline V gene encodes CDR1 LNHDA and CDR2 SQIVND (reference sequence). Trimming removed 3 bases at V and 1 base at J, with 16 bases between. This CDR3 is 16 amino acids long.

This CDR3 is CASSPWDSYEQYF. In nucleotides, the CDR3 is TGTGCCAGCAGCCCTTGGGACAGCTACGAGCAGTACTTC. The V call is TRBV7-2, the J call TRBJ2-7; 7 nucleotides agree with TRBD1. The V segment lost 5 bases and the J segment 3 bases; nucleotides outside the gene matches: 4. This CDR3 comprises 13 residues. The V gene's germline CDR1 is SGHTA and CDR2 FQGNSA.

This clone was counted a few times. The J gene is TRBJ2-1, the V gene TRBV29-1; possibly TRBD2 for D (5 bases). The CDR3 length is 12 residues. V lost 3 bases to trimming and J lost 7 bases, with 10 bases between them. The germline gives CDR1 SQVTM, CDR2 ANQGSEA. For the CDR3, the DNA is TGCAGCGTTGAGGAGGAAGGGAATGAGCAGTTCTTC. It codes for CSVEEEGNEQFF.

The chain recombines TRBV6-1 with TRBJ2-7, with D perhaps being TRBD1 or TRBD2 (5 bases each). Germline CDR1 reads MNHNS; CDR2 reads SASEGT. V lost 5 bases and J lost 7, with 21 bases in between. The CDR3 is 15 residues long. The CDR3 is CASSPREGPGKEQYF. CDR3 bases: TGTGCCAGCAGTCCCCGCGAGGGGCCGGGGAAGGAGCAGTACTTC.

CDR3 DNA: TGTGCCAGCAGTCGAATGGACAGGGTCTACGAGCAGTACTTC. It translates to CASSRMDRVYEQYF. The genes are TRBV2 and TRBJ2-7, with 8 bases that match TRBD1. V lost 5 bases and J lost 3; bases outside the gene matches: 6. The CDR3 totals 14 residues. The germline V gene encodes CDR1 SNHLY and CDR2 FYNNEI.

This chain joins TRBV28 and TRBJ2-7, with D uncertain. This CDR3 contains 15 residues. Germline V gene lookup returns CDR1 MDHEN and CDR2 SYDVKM. The germline V and J ends were trimmed by 4 bases and 1 base, with 14 bases remaining between them. CDR3 region: CASSYSVSRSYEQYF. As DNA, the CDR3 is TGTGCCAGCAGTTACAGCGTATCTCGTTCCTACGAGCAGTACTTC.

The chain combines TRBV7-9 with TRBJ2-2; TRBD1 is a possible D gene (5 bases). V lost 6 bases and J lost 3, with 8 bases in between. Germline CDR1 is SEHNR and CDR2 is FQNEAQ (reference sequence). The CDR3 extends over 13 amino acids. As DNA, the CDR3 is TGTGCCAGCAGTCGCAGGGACACCGGGGAGCTGTTTTTT. Protein sequence: CASSRRDTGELFF.

This rearrangement joins TRBV5-6 to TRBJ2-1; D possibly corresponds to TRBD1 (6 bases). Germline loops: CDR1 SGHDT, CDR2 YYEEEE. V was clipped by 1 base and J by 8 bases, with 10 bases between them. The CDR3 has 13 residues. The CDR3 DNA reads as TGTGCCAGCAGCTTGTATGGGGGCGATGAGCAGTTCTTC. As protein: CASSLYGGDEQFF. The whole variable domain, filled in from reference TRBV5-6 and TRBJ2-1, reads DAGVTQSPTHLIKTRGQQVTLRCSPKSGHDTVSWYQQALGQGPQFIFQYYEEEERQRGNFPDRFSGHQFPNYSSELNVNALLLGDSALYLCASSLYGGDEQFFGPGTRLTVL.

The rearrangement links TRBV27 to TRBJ2-2; no firm D call. The germline V gene has CDR1 MNHEY and CDR2 SMNVEV (reference sequence). Trimming pared 4 bases from V and 7 bases from J, leaving 7 bases between. CDR3 length equals 12 residues. The CDR3 loop is CASSYISGELFF. In DNA form, the CDR3 reads TGTGCCAGCAGTTACATAAGCGGGGAGCTGTTTTTT.

This clone was recorded a few times. This chain's CDR3 is CASSSGLAGPSYNEQFF. The CDR3 DNA reads as TGTGCCAGCAGCTCTGGACTAGCGGGGCCCTCCTACAATGAGCAGTTCTTC. The chain links TRBV7-9 to TRBJ2-1; TRBD2 agrees at 12 bases. Trimming took 4 bases from V and 0 from J; bases not matched to a gene: 4. Germline V gene sequence: CDR1 SEHNR, CDR2 FQNEAQ (reference sequence). CDR3 size: 17 residues.

Here the CDR3 DNA reads TGTGCCACCAGACGAAGGCAGGGGAAGGGGAATGAGCAGTTCTTC. As protein: CATRRRQGKGNEQFF. J is TRBJ2-1 and V is TRBV15, with a weak D call TRBD1 (6 bases). The CDR3 consists of 15 residues. V dropped 6 bases and J dropped 7 bases, with 19 bases sitting between them. Per germline, CDR1 LNHNV and CDR2 YYDKDF (reference sequence).

This clone came up a few times. The V gene is TRBV4-2, the J gene TRBJ2-1, with 7 positions matching TRBD1. Trimming removed 3 bases from V and 4 bases from J; junction bases left unmatched: 9. Per germline, CDR1 LGHNA and CDR2 YNFKEQ. This CDR3 has 16 amino acids. CDR3 region: CASSQAGTEIYNEQFF. CDR3 coding DNA: TGTGCCAGCAGCCAGGCCGGGACAGAGATATACAATGAGCAGTTCTTC.

The chain recombines TRBV28 with TRBJ2-1; 10 bases match TRBD1. The CDR3 contains 14 residues. CDR1 and CDR2 (germline): MDHEN, SYDVKM. The V gene end was trimmed by 5 bases and the J gene end by 7 bases; junction bases not matched to a gene: 5. CDR3 in amino acids: CASSSDRGRNEQFF. In DNA form, the CDR3 reads TGTGCCAGCAGTAGCGACAGGGGGCGGAATGAGCAGTTCTTC.

The V gene is TRBV4-2, the J gene TRBJ2-7; D may be TRBD2 (6 bases). The length of the CDR3 is 15 residues. Germline CDR1 and CDR2: LGHNA and YNFKEQ. V lost 4 bases and J 0 bases, leaving 13 bases between the germline ends. The CDR3 coding sequence is TGTGCCAGCAGCCCCTCCCCGGGGGTCTCCTACGAGCAGTACTTC. Translation gives CASSPSPGVSYEQYF.